The clone carrying this TCR beta chain was seen only once. Its antigen is undetermined. V gave up 4 bases and J gave up 2 bases; unmatched junction bases: 8. The V gene's germline CDR1 is MDHEN and CDR2 SYDVKM. CDR3 size: 18 residues. Sequencing was performed with immunoSEQ multiplex PCR; in TCRdb, only in-frame clones are kept and a portion is missing. The profile shows approximately 94,000 clones, 88% of them singletons. This entry belongs to a study of T cell responses to AZD1222 COVID-19 vaccine. Study at large: Second doses at about 4 or about 12 weeks were pooled. The study's findings and limits: Most donors were white British and more were female, and clonal diversity was possibly underestimated.

The clonotype originates from an adult in good health. The sequencing used peripheral blood, collected on day 0 of AZD1222 vaccination. This chain links TRBV28 with TRBJ2-1, with 13 positions matching TRBD2. CDR3 sequence reads: CASSSQTSGRAPYNEQFF. CDR3 nucleotides: TGTGCCAGCAGTTCACAAACTAGCGGGAGGGCCCCCTACAATGAGCAGTTCTTC.